Below, one T cell receptor (beta chain) is given with its context. The data originate from a study of blood T cell repertoires in COVID-19. Study-level information: The United States, Italy and Spain were the sources of the acute and convalescent COVID-19 samples. The cDNA or gDNA used as material had been derived from T cells, B-cell-depleted T cells, or PBMCs.

Original handling: How many nucleated cells were present was estimated from reference gene primer amplification. Produced via immunoSEQ multiplex PCR; TCRdb's table is partial and in-frame only. The DNA was the basis for D and trimming; V, J and clone size are from that table. The table lists over 12,000 clones, approximately 84% of them singletons, with 15% to 20% in the top ten. The CDR3 contains 15 residues. CDR1 is LGHNA, CDR2 YSLEER, per germline. V was pared by 4 bases and J by 0 bases, with 9 bases between. This receptor was obtained from a human donor in a cohort sampled during active COVID-19. V usage is TRBV4-3 and J usage is TRBJ2-2; D unclear. The source material was peripheral blood. The CDR3 sequence: CASSRGGTNTGELFF. DNA for the CDR3: TGCGCCAGCAGCCGCGGCGGAACGAACACCGGGGAGCTGTTTTTT.